This T cell receptor beta chain was captured in a study of CD8 T cells in ankylosing spondylitis. Study results and caveats: Those disease-linked clones were CD8+; they were also relatively rare in peripheral blood.

Note on this clonotype: Its cognate antigen is unknown.

This CDR3 contains 14 residues. V was shortened by 4 bases and J by 5 bases, with 13 bases between the two germline ends. Germline V gives CDR1 SGHDT, CDR2 YYEEEE. TCRdb re-called the 5' RACE reads with MiXCR, one entry per CDR3 protein. The data show roughly 150,000 distinct CDR3 sequences, 30% to 35% seen once. The source is a male donor with ankylosing spondylitis. The sample consisted of synovial fluid, either unsorted or a sorted T cell fraction (not recorded which). The gene calls are TRBV5-6 and TRBJ2-1; D not resolved. The DNA for the CDR3 is TGTGCCAGCAGCCAGTGGTTTGCGCACAATGAGCAGTTCTTC. Translating it yields CASSQWFAHNEQFF. Together with reference TRBV5-6 and TRBJ2-1, the CDR3 gives the full variable domain: DAGVTQSPTHLIKTRGQQVTLRCSPKSGHDTVSWYQQALGQGPQFIFQYYEEEERQRGNFPDRFSGHQFPNYSSELNVNALLLGDSALYLCASSQWFAHNEQFFGPGTRLTVL.